This TCR beta chain was profiled in a study of blood T cell repertoires in COVID-19. Authors' processing steps: Reference gene primer amplification gave estimated nucleated cell counts. TCRdb keeps only in-frame clones here, not all; method: immunoSEQ multiplex PCR. V, J and clone size derive from that table, while D and trimming were established from the DNA sequence. The table includes tens of thousands of clones, about 89% detected once. V was trimmed by 2 bases and J by 6 bases, leaving 20 bases between them. CDR1 and CDR2 from the germline V gene are SGHDN and FVKESK. CDR3 size: 17 residues. The receptor was derived from a woman aged 55-70 years with acute or convalescent COVID-19. This chain links TRBV14 with TRBJ2-1; a possible D gene is TRBD2 (5 bases). Specimen: peripheral blood. The chain's CDR3 is CASSQMLPGFRPNEQFF. For the CDR3, the DNA is TGTGCCAGCAGCCAAATGTTACCGGGATTCCGACCCAATGAGCAGTTCTTC.